The rows below give T cell receptor beta chains drawn from one sample of a study of blood T cell repertoires in COVID-19. Assay used: immunoSEQ multiplex PCR; TCRdb lists only in-frame clones, some missing. The sample holds 93,000 or so clones, 88% seen once. Input material: peripheral blood. The receptors originated from a human donor in a cohort sampled during active COVID-19. Each CDR3 is given with its conserved first and last residue. The order of the fields is CDR3 protein, CDR3 DNA, V gene, J gene, clone size, D gene. The D gene is left open where the match is weak. Size is omitted from some rows. Given values are once, few, many or a class for expanded clones.

CDR3aa: CASSLEGTSGSTDTQYF
CDR3nt: TGTGCCAGCAGCTTAGAGGGGACTAGCGGCAGCACAGATACGCAGTATTTT
v_gene: TRBV7-9
j_gene: TRBJ2-3
abundance: -
d_gene: TRBD2

CDR3aa: CASSRGGGTQHF
CDR3nt: TGTGCCAGCAGTCGAGGGGGGGGTACCCAGCATTTT
v_gene: TRBV6-2/TRBV6-3
j_gene: TRBJ1-5
abundance: -
d_gene: -

CDR3aa: CASSDRGYTSGSYEQYF
CDR3nt: TGCGCCAGCAGCGACCGGGGTTATACTAGCGGATCCTACGAGCAGTACTTC
v_gene: TRBV4-3
j_gene: TRBJ2-7
abundance: -
d_gene: TRBD2

CDR3aa: CASSMTTYEQYF
CDR3nt: TGCGCCAGCAGTATGACAACTTACGAGCAGTACTTC
v_gene: TRBV5-1
j_gene: TRBJ2-7
abundance: -
d_gene: -

CDR3aa: CASSSRQVNTEAFF
CDR3nt: TGTGCCAGCAGCTCTCGACAGGTGAACACTGAAGCTTTCTTT
v_gene: TRBV9
j_gene: TRBJ1-1
abundance: once
d_gene: -

CDR3aa: CASSYGWRSGELFF
CDR3nt: TGTGCCAGCAGTTACGGGTGGAGGTCCGGGGAGCTGTTTTTT
v_gene: TRBV6-2/TRBV6-3
j_gene: TRBJ2-2
abundance: -
d_gene: -

CDR3aa: CATLTLAGGPDNEQFF
CDR3nt: TGTGCCACATTGACTCTAGCGGGAGGGCCGGACAATGAGCAGTTCTTC
v_gene: TRBV10-3
j_gene: TRBJ2-1
abundance: -
d_gene: TRBD2

CDR3aa: CATVFSGGRDYGYTF
CDR3nt: TGTGCCACCGTTTTCTCAGGGGGTCGGGACTATGGCTACACCTTC
v_gene: TRBV28
j_gene: TRBJ1-2
abundance: -
d_gene: TRBD1

CDR3aa: CASGTGTHQPQHF
CDR3nt: TGTGCCAGCGGGACAGGGACACATCAGCCCCAGCATTTT
v_gene: TRBV6-5
j_gene: TRBJ1-5
abundance: -
d_gene: TRBD1

CDR3aa: CASSSVGRDTQYF
CDR3nt: TGTGCCAGCAGCTCGGTCGGGAGGGATACGCAGTATTTT
v_gene: TRBV7-6
j_gene: TRBJ2-3
abundance: -
d_gene: TRBD2

CDR3aa: CASSLRGPSGGTQYF
CDR3nt: TGTGCCAGCAGCTTAAGGGGGCCGTCCGGGGGTACGCAGTATTTT
v_gene: TRBV11-2
j_gene: TRBJ2-3
abundance: -
d_gene: -

CDR3aa: CAWSGPSGGPPDTQYF
CDR3nt: TGTGCCTGGAGTGGACCTAGCGGGGGACCCCCAGATACGCAGTATTTT
v_gene: TRBV30
j_gene: TRBJ2-3
abundance: once
d_gene: TRBD2

CDR3aa: CASSALPTGPSYF
CDR3nt: TGTGCCAGCAGCGCGTTACCAACAGGGCCGTCGTACTTC
v_gene: TRBV9
j_gene: TRBJ2-4
abundance: -
d_gene: -

CDR3aa: CASKQLNWAYGYTF
CDR3nt: TGTGCCAGTAAACAGCTTAACTGGGCCTATGGCTACACCTTC
v_gene: TRBV19
j_gene: TRBJ1-2
abundance: -
d_gene: -

CDR3aa: CASSPPVGRVETQYF
CDR3nt: TGTGCCAGCAGCCCCCCGGTAGGGAGGGTGGAGACCCAGTACTTC
v_gene: TRBV21-1
j_gene: TRBJ2-5
abundance: once
d_gene: -

CDR3aa: CASRGRGRNTEAFF
CDR3nt: TGTGCCAGCAGGGGCAGGGGGCGGAACACTGAAGCTTTCTTT
v_gene: TRBV6-5
j_gene: TRBJ1-1
abundance: -
d_gene: TRBD1

CDR3aa: CASSLVRGNSPLHF
CDR3nt: TGTGCCAGCAGCTTAGTCAGGGGCAATTCACCCCTCCACTTT
v_gene: TRBV7-9
j_gene: TRBJ1-6
abundance: -
d_gene: -

CDR3aa: CAWRRQGYGTGELFF
CDR3nt: TGTGCCTGGAGAAGACAGGGGTATGGCACCGGGGAGCTGTTTTTT
v_gene: TRBV30
j_gene: TRBJ2-2
abundance: once
d_gene: TRBD1

CDR3aa: CASSPPYAGSYEQYF
CDR3nt: TGTGCCAGCAGCCCCCCCTATGCGGGCTCCTACGAGCAGTACTTC
v_gene: TRBV7-9
j_gene: TRBJ2-7
abundance: -
d_gene: -

CDR3aa: CASSILNTEAFF
CDR3nt: TGTGCCAGCAGCATACTTAACACTGAAGCTTTCTTT
v_gene: TRBV7-9
j_gene: TRBJ1-1
abundance: -
d_gene: -

CDR3aa: CASSLARHRDQGQYF
CDR3nt: TGTGCCAGCAGCTTAGCCCGGCACAGGGACCAAGGGCAGTACTTC
v_gene: TRBV7-9
j_gene: TRBJ2-7
abundance: -
d_gene: -

CDR3aa: CASSVLTENEQFF
CDR3nt: TGTGCCAGCAGCGTGCTTACAGAGAATGAGCAGTTCTTC
v_gene: TRBV9
j_gene: TRBJ2-1
abundance: -
d_gene: -

CDR3aa: CATSRDLYTGELFF
CDR3nt: TGTGCCACCAGCAGGGACTTATACACCGGGGAGCTGTTTTTT
v_gene: TRBV15
j_gene: TRBJ2-2
abundance: -
d_gene: -

CDR3aa: CASSKWEGGEQYF
CDR3nt: TGTGCCAGCAGCAAATGGGAGGGAGGGGAGCAGTACTTC
v_gene: TRBV6-5
j_gene: TRBJ2-7
abundance: many
d_gene: TRBD2

CDR3aa: CASMSWTGGTEAFF
CDR3nt: TGTGCCAGCATGTCCTGGACAGGGGGCACTGAAGCTTTCTTT
v_gene: TRBV2
j_gene: TRBJ1-1
abundance: -
d_gene: TRBD1

CDR3aa: CAWSVQGQPQHF
CDR3nt: TGTGCCTGGAGTGTACAGGGGCAGCCCCAGCATTTT
v_gene: TRBV30
j_gene: TRBJ1-5
abundance: -
d_gene: TRBD1

CDR3aa: CASSPSGLMGNEQFF
CDR3nt: TGCGCCAGCAGCCCCTCGGGACTCATGGGTAATGAGCAGTTCTTC
v_gene: TRBV5-1
j_gene: TRBJ2-1
abundance: -
d_gene: -

CDR3aa: CASSFPAASSYNEQFF
CDR3nt: TGTGCCAGCAGCTTCCCCGCGGCTAGTTCCTACAATGAGCAGTTCTTC
v_gene: TRBV12-1
j_gene: TRBJ2-1
abundance: few
d_gene: -

CDR3aa: CASSGPTSGSYNEQFF
CDR3nt: TGTGCCAGCAGCGGCCCAACTAGCGGCTCCTACAATGAGCAGTTCTTC
v_gene: TRBV9
j_gene: TRBJ2-1
abundance: -
d_gene: TRBD2

CDR3aa: CASSLVAGVYEQFF
CDR3nt: TGCGCCAGCAGCTTGGTAGCGGGAGTCTATGAGCAGTTCTTC
v_gene: TRBV5-1
j_gene: TRBJ2-1
abundance: -
d_gene: TRBD2

CDR3aa: CASSLAGLDPYNEQFF
CDR3nt: TGTGCCAGCAGCTTGGCGGGACTAGACCCCTACAATGAGCAGTTCTTC
v_gene: TRBV5-6
j_gene: TRBJ2-1
abundance: once
d_gene: TRBD2

CDR3aa: CASSGNRAREQYF
CDR3nt: TGTGCCAGCAGCGGAAACAGGGCCCGCGAGCAGTACTTC
v_gene: TRBV9
j_gene: TRBJ2-7
abundance: -
d_gene: -

CDR3aa: CASSFSGAPDNSPLHF
CDR3nt: TGCGCCAGCAGCTTCAGTGGGGCACCTGATAATTCACCCCTCCACTTT
v_gene: TRBV5-1
j_gene: TRBJ1-6
abundance: many
d_gene: -

CDR3aa: CASSQRLAGTYEQYF
CDR3nt: TGTGCCAGCAGCCAGCGACTAGCGGGGACGTACGAGCAGTACTTC
v_gene: TRBV4-2
j_gene: TRBJ2-7
abundance: -
d_gene: TRBD2

CDR3aa: CASRRGRTSGDCYEQYF
CDR3nt: TGTGCCAGCAGGAGGGGGAGGACTAGCGGGGATTGTTACGAGCAGTACTTC
v_gene: TRBV21-1
j_gene: TRBJ2-7
abundance: -
d_gene: -

CDR3aa: CSVLEWGHSYEQYF
CDR3nt: TGCAGCGTTCTCGAGTGGGGACACTCCTACGAGCAGTACTTC
v_gene: TRBV29-1
j_gene: TRBJ2-7
abundance: -
d_gene: -

CDR3aa: CASSQDPREGQAVYEQYF
CDR3nt: TGCGCCAGCAGCCAAGACCCCCGGGAGGGGCAGGCGGTCTACGAGCAGTACTTC
v_gene: TRBV4-1
j_gene: TRBJ2-7
abundance: -
d_gene: TRBD2

CDR3aa: CASSQDPISGGVETQYF
CDR3nt: TGTGCCAGCAGCCAAGACCCCATTAGCGGGGGGGTTGAGACCCAGTACTTC
v_gene: TRBV3-1/TRBV3-2
j_gene: TRBJ2-5
abundance: -
d_gene: TRBD2

CDR3aa: CASSLHPGGSLYEQYF
CDR3nt: TGTGCCAGCAGCCTTCATCCCGGGGGGTCCCTCTACGAGCAGTACTTC
v_gene: TRBV3-1/TRBV3-2
j_gene: TRBJ2-7
abundance: few
d_gene: TRBD2

CDR3aa: CSASKGDRVRTEAFF
CDR3nt: TGCAGTGCTAGTAAGGGGGACAGGGTGCGCACTGAAGCTTTCTTT
v_gene: TRBV20-1
j_gene: TRBJ1-1
abundance: once
d_gene: TRBD1